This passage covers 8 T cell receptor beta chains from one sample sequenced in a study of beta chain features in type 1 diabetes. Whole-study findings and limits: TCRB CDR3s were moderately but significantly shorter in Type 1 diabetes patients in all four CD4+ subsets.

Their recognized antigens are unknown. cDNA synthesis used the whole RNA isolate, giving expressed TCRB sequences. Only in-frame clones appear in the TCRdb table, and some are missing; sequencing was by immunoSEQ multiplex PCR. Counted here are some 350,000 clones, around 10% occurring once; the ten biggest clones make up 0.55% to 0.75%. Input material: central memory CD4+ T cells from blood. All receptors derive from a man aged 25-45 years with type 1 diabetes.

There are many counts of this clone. CDR3 sequence: CASSFRTNTDTQYF. Written as DNA, the CDR3 is TGTGCCAGCAGCTTCAGGACAAACACAGATACGCAGTATTTT. The genes are TRBV7-2 and TRBJ2-3, with D perhaps matching TRBD1 (5 bases). Germline-derived CDR1 and CDR2 are SGHTA and FQGNSA. CDR3 length equals 14 residues. The V end was cut by 3 bases, the J end by 2 bases, with 9 bases between.

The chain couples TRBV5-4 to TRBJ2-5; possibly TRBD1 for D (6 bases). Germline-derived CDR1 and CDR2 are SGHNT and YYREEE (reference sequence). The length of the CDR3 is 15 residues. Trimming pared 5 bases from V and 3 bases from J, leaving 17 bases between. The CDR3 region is CASSLRDTEEETQYF. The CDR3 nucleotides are TGTGCCAGCAGTTTACGGGACACCGAGGAAGAGACCCAGTACTTC.

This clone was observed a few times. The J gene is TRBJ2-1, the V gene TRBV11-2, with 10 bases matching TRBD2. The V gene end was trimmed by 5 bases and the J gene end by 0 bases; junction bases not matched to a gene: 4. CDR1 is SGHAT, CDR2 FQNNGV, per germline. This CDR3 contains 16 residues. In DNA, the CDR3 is TGTGCCAGCAGCACAAAGCGGGGGGGCTCCTACAATGAGCAGTTCTTC. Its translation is CASSTKRGGSYNEQFF.

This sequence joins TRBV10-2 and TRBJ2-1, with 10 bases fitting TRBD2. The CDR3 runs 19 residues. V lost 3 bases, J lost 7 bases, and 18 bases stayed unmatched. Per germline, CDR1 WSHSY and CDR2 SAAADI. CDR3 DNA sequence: TGCGCCAGCAGTGATGTGCTCTGGACTAGCGGCAGGGAAACGAATGAGCAGTTCTTC. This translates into CASSDVLWTSGRETNEQFF.

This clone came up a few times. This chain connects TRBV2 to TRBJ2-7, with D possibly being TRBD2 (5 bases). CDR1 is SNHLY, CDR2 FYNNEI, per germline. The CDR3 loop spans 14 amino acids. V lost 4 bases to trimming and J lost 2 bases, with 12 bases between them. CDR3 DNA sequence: TGTGCCAGCAGTGTTCGGACTGTCGCCTACGAGCAGTACTTC. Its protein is CASSVRTVAYEQYF.

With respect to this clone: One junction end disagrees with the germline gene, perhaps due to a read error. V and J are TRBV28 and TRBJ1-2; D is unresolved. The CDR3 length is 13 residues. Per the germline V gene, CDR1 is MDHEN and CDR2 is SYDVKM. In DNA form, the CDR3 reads TGTGCCAGCGGTTTCGAGGGCAACTATGGCTACACCTTC. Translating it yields CASGFEGNYGYTF.

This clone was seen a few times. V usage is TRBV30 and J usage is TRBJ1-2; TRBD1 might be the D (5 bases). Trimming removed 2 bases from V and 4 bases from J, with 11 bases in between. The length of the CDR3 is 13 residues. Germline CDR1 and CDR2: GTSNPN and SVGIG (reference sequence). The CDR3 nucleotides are TGTGCCTGGAGTTTAGACAGAAGCTATGGCTACACCTTC. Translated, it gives CAWSLDRSYGYTF.

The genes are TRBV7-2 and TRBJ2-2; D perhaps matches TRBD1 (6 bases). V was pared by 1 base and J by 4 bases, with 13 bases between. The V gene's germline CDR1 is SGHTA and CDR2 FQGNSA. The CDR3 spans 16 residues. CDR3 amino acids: CASSLGGRGSTGELFF. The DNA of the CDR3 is TGTGCCAGCAGCTTAGGAGGCAGGGGATCCACCGGGGAGCTGTTTTTT.